Listed below are T cell receptor beta chains from one sample, sequenced in a study of T cell responses to AZD1222 COVID-19 vaccine. Here immunoSEQ multiplex PCR was the method, and the copy in TCRdb shows in-frame clones only, minus some. The sample contains about 140,000 clones, 90% of which appear only once. The source material was peripheral blood, sampled on day 0 of AZD1222 vaccination. The receptors here all came from an adult in good health. CDR3s include the opening cysteine and the closing phenylalanine or tryptophan. D genes are given only for firm matches. Clone size appears in some rows only: once, few, many, or a class for an expanded clone.

D | J | V | size | DNA | CDR3
. | TRBJ1-2 | TRBV3-1/TRBV3-2 | . | TGTGCCAGCAGCCAAGACCCATCGGGCCATGGCTACACCTTC | CASSQDPSGHGYTF
TRBD1 | TRBJ1-3 | TRBV19 | . | TGTGCCAGTAGTTACAGGGGTATAGCTGGAAACACCATATATTTT | CASSYRGIAGNTIYF
TRBD2 | TRBJ2-7 | TRBV19 | few | TGTGCCAGTAGTTTAACTAGCGGGAGTCTCCAAGAGCAGTACTTC | CASSLTSGSLQEQYF
TRBD1 | TRBJ1-2 | TRBV19 | . | TGTGCCAGTAGCCGATTAGGGGGCGAGGATGGCTACACCTTC | CASSRLGGEDGYTF
TRBD1 | TRBJ2-1 | TRBV9 | . | TGTGCCAGCAGCGTAGTGGGACAGGCAAACAATGAGCAGTTCTTC | CASSVVGQANNEQFF
. | TRBJ1-1 | TRBV7-9 | . | TGTGCCAGCAGCCCCGGGATGGGTGAAGCTGAAGCTTTCTTT | CASSPGMGEAEAFF
. | TRBJ2-5 | TRBV4-1 | . | TGCGCCAGCAGCGCCCGGGACCAAGAGACCCAGTACTTC | CASSARDQETQYF
TRBD2 | TRBJ2-1 | TRBV27 | . | TGTGCCAGCAGTTTAAGGACGGCAGCTAGCGGGGGGAGGGAGGAGCAGTTCTTC | CASSLRTAASGGREEQFF
TRBD1 | TRBJ1-5 | TRBV19 | . | TGTGCCAGTAGTCCTTCGACAGGGAACAATCAGCCCCAGCATTTT | CASSPSTGNNQPQHF
. | TRBJ1-6 | TRBV19 | . | TGTGCCAGTAGTATGCAGGGGCATGGTAATTCACCCCTCCACTTT | CASSMQGHGNSPLHF
TRBD2 | TRBJ2-4 | TRBV10-3 | . | TGTGCCATCCGTGAGGGGCCGGGGGGGAATTCAGACATTCAGTACTTC | CAIREGPGGNSDIQYF
. | TRBJ1-1 | TRBV6-5 | . | TGTGCCAGCAGCCCAGGGGTCTGGAACACTGAAGCTTTCTTT | CASSPGVWNTEAFF
. | TRBJ1-1 | TRBV7-3 | . | TGTGCCAGCAGCCCGGGCCCCCGCACTGGTGAAGCTTTCTTT | CASSPGPRTGEAFF
. | TRBJ1-1 | TRBV3-1/TRBV3-2 | . | TGTGCCAGCAGCCAAGGCTTAGGGGGGAGGACTGAAGCTTTCTTT | CASSQGLGGRTEAFF
TRBD1 | TRBJ1-4 | TRBV15 | . | TGTGCCACCAGTAGGGACAGGAATGAAAAACTGTTTTTT | CATSRDRNEKLFF
. | TRBJ1-2 | TRBV12-3/TRBV12-4 | . | TGTGCCAGCAGTCTCAGGTCGGGGAGTGGCTACACCTTC | CASSLRSGSGYTF
. | TRBJ2-7 | TRBV5-5 | . | TGTGCCAGCAGCTTGGATCCGGTTTCCACCTACGAGCAGTACTTC | CASSLDPVSTYEQYF
TRBD1 | TRBJ1-6 | TRBV7-9 | . | TGTGCCAGCAGCCCCCCGCGGCAACAGGGGATACATTCACCCCTCCACTTT | CASSPPRQQGIHSPLHF
. | TRBJ1-4 | TRBV6-4 | . | TGTGCCAGCCGCGCCCCAGAAAAACTGTTTTTT | CASRAPEKLFF
. | TRBJ2-2 | TRBV7-3 | . | TGTGCCAGCAGCCAAAAGGCGGGACCCGGGGAGCTGTTTTTT | CASSQKAGPGELFF
. | TRBJ1-3 | TRBV7-8 | few | TGTGCCAGCAGCCGTTTAACCTCTGGAAACACCATATATTTT | CASSRLTSGNTIYF
. | TRBJ1-3 | TRBV19 | . | TGTGCCAGTAGTATAGGACAGGACGAAGGAAACACCATATATTTT | CASSIGQDEGNTIYF
. | TRBJ2-7 | TRBV29-1 | . | TGCAGCGTTGTTGGGCAGGGGAGGTACGAGCAGTACTTC | CSVVGQGRYEQYF